A selection of T cell receptor beta chains follows, all from one sample in a study of regulatory and conventional T cells in RAG deficiency. The method was immunoSEQ multiplex PCR; TCRdb's version includes in-frame clones alone and lacks a portion of them. Here the sample spans under 35,000 clones, about nine tenths being singletons. The same data also went into a second study, on regulatory T cells.

Sequenced input: CD8+ T cells sorted from blood. The receptors stem from a human donor in good health. The conserved cysteine and the conserved F or W are not part of the CDR3 here. The D gene is left open where the match is weak.

J	V	D	CDR3
TRBJ2-1	TRBV11-2	NA	ASSIGIRGYNEQF
TRBJ2-7	TRBV29-1	NA	SVDGIMGSDEQY
TRBJ1-1	TRBV5-8	NA	ASSLFQGTEAF
TRBJ2-1	TRBV7-9	TRBD2	ASASSGNNEQF
TRBJ1-2	TRBV19	NA	ASSMGGVLYGYT
TRBJ1-5	TRBV10-2	TRBD1	ASRKQGLSNQPQH
TRBJ1-1	TRBV5-1	NA	ASSPLGDSRGTEAF
TRBJ1-1	TRBV6-5	TRBD1	ASSYGDRGGTEAF
TRBJ2-7	TRBV4-1	NA	ASSQESSSYEQY
TRBJ1-5	TRBV28	NA	ASSLRRSNQPQH
TRBJ1-1	TRBV2	NA	ASSESWQLNTEAF
TRBJ2-2	TRBV9	NA	ASSVVGNTGELF
TRBJ2-7	TRBV5-8	NA	AWTASPYEQY
NA	TRBV11-2	NA	ASSLVDWQANYEQY
TRBJ1-1	TRBV7-3	NA	ASSVGVVGTEAF
TRBJ1-1	TRBV2	NA	ASMRGTGEAF
TRBJ2-7	TRBV7-9	TRBD2	ASSISTAGAYEQY
TRBJ1-5	TRBV19	NA	ASSTQGGNQPQH
TRBJ2-5	TRBV10-3	NA	AIRGSEETQY
TRBJ2-1	TRBV7-8	TRBD2	ASSRSGRPSYNEQF
TRBJ1-6	TRBV5-1	NA	ASSRGEGGYNSPLH
TRBJ2-3	TRBV9	NA	ASSLTSDITQY
TRBJ2-1	TRBV10-1	TRBD1	ASSDMRQGTYNEQF
TRBJ2-1	TRBV4-2	TRBD2	ASSQEASGSYNEQF
TRBJ2-5	TRBV11-2	TRBD2	ASSWTSGGYQETQY
TRBJ2-7	TRBV14	NA	ASSQDNWGYEQY
TRBJ2-1	TRBV5-6	TRBD2	ASSSEREGNRDEQF
TRBJ2-1	TRBV5-8	NA	ASSPRSGEQF
TRBJ1-1	TRBV7-9	TRBD1	ASSSPSSTGSEAF
TRBJ1-1	TRBV5-4	NA	ASSSPQNTEAF
TRBJ1-1	TRBV5-1	TRBD1	ASRTDRGTEAF
TRBJ2-1	TRBV30	TRBD2	AWSAGLPYNEQF
TRBJ2-1	TRBV5-4	NA	ASSLDRGAGNEQF
TRBJ1-1	TRBV28	TRBD1	ASSLGQGGNTEAF
TRBJ2-5	TRBV7-7	TRBD1	ASSPRQGEETQY
TRBJ2-7	TRBV2	NA	ASSEEGGTSFEQY
TRBJ1-6	TRBV9	NA	ASSVEEGGWSPLH
TRBJ2-1	TRBV30	NA	AWSVINNEQF
TRBJ2-4	TRBV27	NA	ASSSFGLLENIQY
TRBJ1-4	TRBV9	NA	ASSPTGTQNEKLF
TRBJ1-1	TRBV7-6	NA	ASSPESTGGTEAF
TRBJ1-5	TRBV7-8	NA	ASSPQGSGNQPQH